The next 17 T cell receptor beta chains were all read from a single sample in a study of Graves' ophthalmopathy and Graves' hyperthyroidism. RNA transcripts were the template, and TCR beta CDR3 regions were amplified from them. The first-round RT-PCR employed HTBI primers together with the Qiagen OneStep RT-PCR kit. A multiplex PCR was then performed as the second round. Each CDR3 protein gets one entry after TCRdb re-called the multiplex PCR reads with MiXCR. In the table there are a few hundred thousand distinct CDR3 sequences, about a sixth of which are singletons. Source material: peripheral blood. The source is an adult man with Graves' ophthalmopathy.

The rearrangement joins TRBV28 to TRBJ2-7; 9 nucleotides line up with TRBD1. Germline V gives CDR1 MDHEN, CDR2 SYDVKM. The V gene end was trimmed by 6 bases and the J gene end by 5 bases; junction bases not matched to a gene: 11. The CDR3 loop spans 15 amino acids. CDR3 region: CASRGTRTGEHEQYF. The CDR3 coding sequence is TGTGCCAGCAGGGGAACCCGGACAGGGGAGCACGAGCAGTACTTC. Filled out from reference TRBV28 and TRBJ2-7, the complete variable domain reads DVKVTQSSRYLVKRTGEKVFLECVQDMDHENMFWYRQDPGLGLRLIYFSYDVKMKEKGDIPEGYSVSREKKERFSLILESASTNQTSMYLCASRGTRTGEHEQYFGPGTRLTVT.

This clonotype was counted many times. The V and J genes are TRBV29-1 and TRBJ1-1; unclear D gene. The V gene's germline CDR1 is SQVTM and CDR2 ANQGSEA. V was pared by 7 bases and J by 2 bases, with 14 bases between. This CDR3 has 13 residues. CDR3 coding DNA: TGCAGCGGTGGTGGAGGGATCAACACTGAAGCTTTCTTT. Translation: CSGGGGINTEAFF.

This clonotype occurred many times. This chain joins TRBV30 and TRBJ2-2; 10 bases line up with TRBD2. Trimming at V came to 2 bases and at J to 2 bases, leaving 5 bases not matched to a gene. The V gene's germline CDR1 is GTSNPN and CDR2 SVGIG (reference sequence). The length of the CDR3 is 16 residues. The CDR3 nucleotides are TGTGCCTGGAGTCCCGCTAGCGGGGGAAACACCGGGGAGCTGTTTTTT. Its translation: CAWSPASGGNTGELFF.

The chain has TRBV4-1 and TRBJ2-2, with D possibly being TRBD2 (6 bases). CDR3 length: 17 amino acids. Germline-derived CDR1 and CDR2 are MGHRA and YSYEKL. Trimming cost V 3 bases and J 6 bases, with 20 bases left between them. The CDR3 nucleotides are TGCGCCAGCAGCCACATGATCGCGCGGGACCCCCCCGGGGAGCTGTTTTTT. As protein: CASSHMIARDPPGELFF.

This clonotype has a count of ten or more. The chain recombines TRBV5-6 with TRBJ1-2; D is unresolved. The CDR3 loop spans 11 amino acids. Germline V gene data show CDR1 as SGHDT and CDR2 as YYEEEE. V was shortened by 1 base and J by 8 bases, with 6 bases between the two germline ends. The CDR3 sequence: CASSLSSGYTF. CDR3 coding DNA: TGTGCCAGCAGCTTGTCTTCCGGCTACACCTTC.

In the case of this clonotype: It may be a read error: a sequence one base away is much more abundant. In DNA form, the CDR3 reads TGTGCCTGGAGTACAAGGGGGGCCGGGGAGCTGGTTTTT. This translates into CAWSTRGAGELVF. The chain recombines TRBV30 with TRBJ2-2; D is tentatively TRBD1 or TRBD2 (6 bases each). The V gene's germline CDR1 is GTSNPN and CDR2 SVGIG (reference sequence). This CDR3 has 13 residues.

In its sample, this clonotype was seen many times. The CDR3 loop reads CASSLQGASSTGELFF. CDR3 DNA sequence: TGTGCCAGCAGTTTGCAAGGGGCAAGTAGCACCGGGGAGCTGTTTTTT. The V gene is TRBV28, the J gene TRBJ2-2, with a possible D match to TRBD1 (5 bases). There are 16 residues in the CDR3. Trimming left V 3 bases short and J 4 bases short, with 15 bases between. Germline V gene lookup returns CDR1 MDHEN and CDR2 SYDVKM. Together with reference TRBV28 and TRBJ2-2, the CDR3 gives the full variable domain: DVKVTQSSRYLVKRTGEKVFLECVQDMDHENMFWYRQDPGLGLRLIYFSYDVKMKEKGDIPEGYSVSREKKERFSLILESASTNQTSMYLCASSLQGASSTGELFFGEGSRLTVL.

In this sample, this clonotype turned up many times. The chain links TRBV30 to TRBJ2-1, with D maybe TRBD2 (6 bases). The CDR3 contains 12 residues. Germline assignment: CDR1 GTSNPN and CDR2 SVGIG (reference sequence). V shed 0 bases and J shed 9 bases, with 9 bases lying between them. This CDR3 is CAWSVGGSEQFF. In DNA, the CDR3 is TGTGCCTGGAGTGTAGGAGGGAGTGAGCAGTTCTTC.

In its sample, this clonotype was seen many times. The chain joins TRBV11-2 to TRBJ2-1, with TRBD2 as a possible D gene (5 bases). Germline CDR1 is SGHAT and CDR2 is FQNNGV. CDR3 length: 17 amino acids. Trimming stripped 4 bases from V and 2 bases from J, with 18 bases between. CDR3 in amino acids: CASSSRKGGMAYNEQFF. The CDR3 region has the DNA TGTGCCAGCAGCTCGCGAAAAGGAGGTATGGCCTACAATGAGCAGTTCTTC. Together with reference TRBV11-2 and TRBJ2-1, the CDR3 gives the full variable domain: EAGVAQSPRYKIIEKRQSVAFWCNPISGHATLYWYQQILGQGPKLLIQFQNNGVVDDSQLPKDRFSAERLKGVDSTLKIQPAKLEDSAVYLCASSSRKGGMAYNEQFFGPGTRLTVL.

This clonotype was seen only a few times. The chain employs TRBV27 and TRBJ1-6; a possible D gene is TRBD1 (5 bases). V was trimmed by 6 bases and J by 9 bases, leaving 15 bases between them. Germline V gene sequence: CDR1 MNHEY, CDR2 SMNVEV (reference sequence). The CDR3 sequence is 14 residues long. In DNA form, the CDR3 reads TGTGCCAGCAGCCCCGGGGGGGGGGTTTCACCCCTCCACTTT. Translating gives CASSPGGGVSPLHF.

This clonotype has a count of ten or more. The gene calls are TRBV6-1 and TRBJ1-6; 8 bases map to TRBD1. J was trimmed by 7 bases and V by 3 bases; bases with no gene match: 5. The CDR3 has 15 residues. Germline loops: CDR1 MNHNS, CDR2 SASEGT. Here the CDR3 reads CASSEDRDRNSPLHF. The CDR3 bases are TGTGCCAGCAGTGAGGACAGGGATCGGAATTCACCCCTCCACTTT.

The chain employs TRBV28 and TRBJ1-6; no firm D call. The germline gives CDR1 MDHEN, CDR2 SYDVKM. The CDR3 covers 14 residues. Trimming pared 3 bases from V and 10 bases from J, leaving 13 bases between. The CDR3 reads CASSFGSMNSPLHF. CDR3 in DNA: TGTGCCAGCAGTTTCGGCAGTATGAACTCACCCCTCCACTTT.

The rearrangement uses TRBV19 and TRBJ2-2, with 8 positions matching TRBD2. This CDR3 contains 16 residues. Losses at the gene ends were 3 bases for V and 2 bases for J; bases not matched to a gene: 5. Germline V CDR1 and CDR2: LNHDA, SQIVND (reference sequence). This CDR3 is CASSISGGGNTGELFF. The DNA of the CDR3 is TGTGCCAGTAGTATCTCGGGGGGGGGCAACACCGGGGAGCTGTTTTTT.

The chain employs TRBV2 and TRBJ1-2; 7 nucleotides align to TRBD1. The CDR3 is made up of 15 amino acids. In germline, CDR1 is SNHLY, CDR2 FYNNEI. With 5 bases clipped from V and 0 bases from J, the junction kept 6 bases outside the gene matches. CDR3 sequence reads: CASSYGTEANYGYTF. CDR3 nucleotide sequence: TGTGCCAGCAGTTACGGGACAGAGGCTAACTATGGCTACACCTTC.

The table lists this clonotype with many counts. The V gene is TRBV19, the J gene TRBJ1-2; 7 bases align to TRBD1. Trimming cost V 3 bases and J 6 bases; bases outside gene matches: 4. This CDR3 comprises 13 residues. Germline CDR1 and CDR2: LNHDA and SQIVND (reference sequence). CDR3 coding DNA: TGTGCCAGTAGTATTCGACAGGGAGATGGCTACACCTTC. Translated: CASSIRQGDGYTF.

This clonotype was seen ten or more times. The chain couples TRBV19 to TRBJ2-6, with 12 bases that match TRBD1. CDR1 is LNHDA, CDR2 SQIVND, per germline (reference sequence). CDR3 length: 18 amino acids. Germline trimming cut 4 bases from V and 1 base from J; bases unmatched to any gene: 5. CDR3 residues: CASSTGTGGVSGANVLTF. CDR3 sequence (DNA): TGTGCCAGTAGTACAGGGACAGGGGGCGTTTCTGGGGCCAACGTCCTGACTTTC.

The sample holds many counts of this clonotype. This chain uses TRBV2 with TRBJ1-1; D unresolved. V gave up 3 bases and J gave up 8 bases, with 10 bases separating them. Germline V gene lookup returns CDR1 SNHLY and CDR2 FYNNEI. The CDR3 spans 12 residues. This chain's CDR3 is CASSDLTEEAFF. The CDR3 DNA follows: TGTGCCAGCAGTGATCTCACGGAGGAAGCTTTCTTT.